Below, one T cell receptor beta chain is given with its context. The antigen is unknown. The sample holds other DNA sequences that translate to the same CDR3. The data belong to a study of radiation and T cells in renal cell carcinoma. Study-wide points: Baseline intratumoral clonotype presence is unknown without pretreatment biopsies.

The data were produced by immunoSEQ multiplex PCR, yet TCRdb's version contains in-frame clones alone and is incomplete. The sample consists of about 150,000 clones, less than 90% of them appearing once. Time point defined: baseline pretreatment blood. The sample's treatment: 15 Gy SBRT to primary tumor, nephrectomy 4 weeks later. Clear cell pathology was present in this patient's renal cell carcinoma. With 3 bases clipped from V and 5 bases from J, the junction kept 3 bases outside the gene matches. Germline CDR1 SEHNR, CDR2 FQNEAQ (reference sequence). This CDR3 spans 14 amino acids. The TCR was taken from a woman between 70 and 85 years old with renal cell carcinoma. The chain couples TRBV7-9 to TRBJ1-4, with 7 bases fitting TRBD1. The source material was blood, sampled from a patient whose treatment included radiotherapy and nephrectomy. This CDR3 is CASSLTGLNEKLFF. CDR3 nucleotide sequence: TGTGCCAGCAGCTTGACAGGGTTGAATGAAAAACTGTTTTTT.